The T cell receptor (beta chain) under discussion was sequenced for a study of blood T cell repertoires in COVID-19. About the study: Both acute and convalescent COVID-19 samples were obtained from the United States, Italy and Spain. T cells, B-cell-depleted T cells, or PBMCs provided the cDNA or gDNA that served as material.

As processed by the authors: Nucleated cell counts were estimated from reference gene primer amplification. Assay: immunoSEQ multiplex PCR; the TCRdb copy retains only in-frame clones and omits some. That table is the source of V, J and clone size, and D and trimming were worked out from the DNA. This sample carries around 140,000 clones, 70% to 90% of them seen once, and the ten largest clones take over 1.5%. V shed 6 bases and J shed 3 bases, with 16 bases lying between them. The germline CDR1 and CDR2 sequences are SQVTM and ANQGSEA. CDR3 length: 14 residues. This sequence joins TRBV29-1 and TRBJ2-3, with D maybe TRBD1 (5 bases). Sequenced material: peripheral blood. The sequence was obtained from a man aged 70 or older with acute or convalescent COVID-19. For the CDR3, the DNA is TGCAGCGTCGATGCCTTCCAGGGAACAGATACGCAGTATTTT. Protein sequence: CSVDAFQGTDTQYF.